This TCR beta chain was identified in a study of brain T cells in children with intractable seizures (dated by TCRdb to about 2021). About the investigation overall: A NanoString immunology panel was first used to screen resected brain tissue from about 53 pediatric epilepsy surgery cases for immune gene transcripts. Of the 12 selected surgery cases, pre-surgery blood was also sequenced for eight, so four had brain tissue only. Summary of the overall study and its limitations: Viral specificity was inferred only from CDR3 sequence similarity, and patients' HCMV serostatus was unknown. Because pre- and post-surgery blood were sequenced to different depths, clones absent from the pre-surgery sample may reflect undersampling.

A note on this clone: The antigen it recognizes is unknown. Qualities for individual bases were not recorded, and no much larger clone is one base off.

Sequences MDHEN (CDR1) and SYDVKM (CDR2) are obtained from the germline V gene. V and J are truncated by 6 bases and 0 bases respectively, leaving an intervening sequence of 26 bases. The CDR3 has 19 amino acids, counting the end cysteine and phenylalanine. This entry keeps only the CDR3 DNA: 57 bases, framed from base 1. The immunoSEQ assay was applied to genomic DNA to generate the TCR beta chain sequences. Under the source paper's analysis protocol: CDR3 sequences that did not begin with the conserved framework cysteine at position 104 were removed by hand. To get clonality, the normalized Shannon's Diversity Index was subtracted from one, giving values from 0 (maximal diversity) to 1 (oligoclonal). To check whether a given CDR3 had different frequencies in two samples, for example brain versus blood, chi-squared comparison-of-proportions tests were used. Public clonotypes were identified through searches of immuneACCESS, and similarity to known antiviral clonotypes was evaluated with the VDJdb browser. TCRdb holds this immuneACCESS table with in-frame rearrangements only. Some clones are missing; in checked studies, unresolved V genes explain under half, and the rest has no known cause. D and trimming were read from the DNA, whereas the V and J calls and clone size are those reported in that table. The sample profile shows more than 40,000 clones; approximately 90% of them were found once. The ten biggest clones cover 6.3% of the sample.

Interpreted using the paper, the time point label stands for: resected brain tissue, or blood drawn just prior to surgery. The surgery cases that showed the highest brain T cell transcript signatures were chosen for TCR beta chain sequencing of brain tissue, and of blood when it was available. Before surgery, the patients had been given at least one anti-epileptic drug. The TCR-sequenced patients were children whose drug-resistant epilepsy was caused by tuberous sclerosis complex, focal cortical dysplasia, Rasmussen encephalitis or hemimegalencephaly. Bulk genomic DNA was isolated from unsorted brain tissue and whole blood using the Monarch genomic DNA purification kit.

The sequencing used peripheral blood, collected at surgery. The rearrangement joined TRBV28 to TRBJ1-2; TRBD1 is a weak D gene call, 5 bases matching. This receptor was obtained from a girl aged 2 to 9 with tuberous sclerosis and intractable seizures. The DNA sequence is given as TGTGCCAGCAGCCCCAAAAACAGTAAATGGGACCGACCTAACTATGGCTACACCTTC. It codes for CASSPKNSKWDRPNYGYTF.